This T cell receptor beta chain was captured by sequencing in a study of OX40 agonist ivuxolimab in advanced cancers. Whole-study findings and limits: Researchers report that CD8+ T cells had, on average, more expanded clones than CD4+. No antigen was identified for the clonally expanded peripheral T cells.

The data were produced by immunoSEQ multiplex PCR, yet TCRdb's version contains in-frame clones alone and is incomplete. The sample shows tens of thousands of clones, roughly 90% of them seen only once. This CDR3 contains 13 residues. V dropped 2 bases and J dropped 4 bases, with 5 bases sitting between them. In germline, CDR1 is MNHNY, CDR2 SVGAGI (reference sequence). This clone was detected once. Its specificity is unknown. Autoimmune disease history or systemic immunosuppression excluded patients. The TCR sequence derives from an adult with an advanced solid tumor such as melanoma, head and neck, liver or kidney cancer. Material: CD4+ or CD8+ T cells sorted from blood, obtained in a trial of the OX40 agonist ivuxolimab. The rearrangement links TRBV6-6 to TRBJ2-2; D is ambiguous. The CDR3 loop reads CASSYISTGELFF. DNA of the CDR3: TGTGCCAGCAGTTACATCTCCACCGGGGAGCTGTTTTTT.